This T cell receptor beta chain is from a study of shared clonotypes between healthy human individuals. With 2 bases removed from V and 4 bases from J, the gap between germline ends came to 12 bases. CDR3 length equals 15 residues. CDR1 and CDR2 (germline): MGHDK, SYGVNS. The assay was run at deep level. The authors split each subset's genomic DNA evenly across several immunoSEQ plates. Assay used: immunoSEQ multiplex PCR; TCRdb lists only in-frame clones, some missing. Among 2 million to 2.5 million clones listed, approximately 94% were seen once. Naive CD8 cells were CD45RO-negative, positively selected for CCR7, excluding terminally differentiated effector memory CD45RA+ cells.

The receptor was derived from a man younger than 35 in good health. The V and J genes are TRBV25-1 and TRBJ2-1, with D possibly TRBD2 on 5 matching bases. Sequenced sample: naive CD8+ T cells sorted from blood. The CDR3 region is CASSEESGFYNEQFF. CDR3 bases: TGTGCCAGCAGTGAAGAGTCGGGGTTTTACAATGAGCAGTTCTTC.